The entry below gives a single TCR beta chain sequence along with its context. What it recognizes is unknown. Profiled with immunoSEQ multiplex PCR; TCRdb holds only in-frame clones, not every one. The table includes 2,000 to 3,000 clones, 55% to 80% detected once. The CDR3 totals 15 residues. Trimming removed 1 base from V and 3 bases from J, with 12 bases in between. From germline, CDR1 is SGHTS and CDR2 YDEGEE. This sample is drawn from a study of high-grade serous ovarian cancer treatment subgroups. Turning to the study itself: Mean per sample: around 14,000 reads, about 6,900 unique TCR beta rearrangements. Notes on the study in general: Tumors within one patient showed repertoire similarity of roughly 0.095 to 0.8. TCR clonal relatedness correlated positively with neoantigen level.

Tumor tissue was taken before any definitive surgery or chemotherapy was given. The sequenced sample consisted of tumor tissue. The clonotype was recovered from a human donor with high-grade serous ovarian cancer. V usage is TRBV5-8 and J usage is TRBJ2-3; D not resolved. The CDR3 nucleotides read TGTGCCAGCAGCTTGAGTGATGAGGAGACAGATACGCAGTATTTT. Amino acid sequence: CASSLSDEETDTQYF. The whole variable domain, filled in from reference TRBV5-8 and TRBJ2-3, reads EAGVTQSPTHLIKTRGQQATLRCSPISGHTSVYWYQQALGLGLQFLLWYDEGEERNRGNFPPRFSGRQFPNYSSELNVNALELEDSALYLCASSLSDEETDTQYFGPGTRLTVL.